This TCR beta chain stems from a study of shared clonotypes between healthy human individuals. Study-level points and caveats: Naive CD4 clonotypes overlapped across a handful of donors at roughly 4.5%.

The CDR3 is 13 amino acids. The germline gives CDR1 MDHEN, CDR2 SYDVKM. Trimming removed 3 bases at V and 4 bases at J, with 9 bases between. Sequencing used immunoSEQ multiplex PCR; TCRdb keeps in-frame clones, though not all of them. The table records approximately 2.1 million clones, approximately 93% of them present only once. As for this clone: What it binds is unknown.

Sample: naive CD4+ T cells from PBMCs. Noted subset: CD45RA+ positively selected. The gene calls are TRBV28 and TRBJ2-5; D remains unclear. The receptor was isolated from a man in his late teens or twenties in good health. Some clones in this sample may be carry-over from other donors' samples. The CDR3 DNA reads TGTGCCAGCAGTTTTCTGGGAATAGAGACCCAGTACTTC. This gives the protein CASSFLGIETQYF.